This TCR beta chain was sequenced for a study of blood T cell repertoires in COVID-19 (dated by TCRdb to about 2020). Describing the broader study: The collaborator samples originated in the United States, Italy and Spain and spanned the acute and convalescent phases of COVID-19. The material from the prospective study consisted of cDNA or gDNA derived from T cells, B-cell-depleted T cells, or PBMCs. Deeply sampled blood TCRbeta repertoires from subjects exposed to, actively infected with, or recovered from COVID-19 were included in the dataset. The repertoires were made available in a free public database intended to serve as a resource for research on the immune response to SARS-CoV-2. Samples came from the ongoing ImmuneRACE study (first 160 participants) plus 1,254 subjects from 6 global collaborators. Nearly every sample came with metadata listing a de-identified subject ID, COVID-19 status, age in years and sex. Where available, HLA class I and class II types were taken from metadata supplied by the sample provider and were not determined by assay-based typing. Broad study findings and their caveats: The quantity of clinical and demographic metadata differed by source and by participant and was supplied without curation.

Whole blood was collected in K2EDTA tubes by collaborating institutions according to the institutions' own protocols. For TCRbeta analysis, collaborators shipped samples as frozen whole blood, isolated PBMCs, or DNA extracted from either of those sample types. TCRbeta CDR3 regions were amplified from genomic DNA by means of the immunoSEQ Assay, a bias-controlled multiplex PCR. Per the authors' processing: The number of nucleated cells in each sample was estimated by amplification of reference gene primers within the assay. To quantify the absolute abundance of each unique TCRbeta CDR3 rearrangement, sequence reads were collapsed and filtered. For each sample, productive Simpson clonality was calculated as the square root of Simpson's diversity index over productive rearrangements. Imported from immuneACCESS, the table was reduced by TCRdb to in-frame sequences with V and J called. These copies leave out some clones; in studies compared against another copy, an unresolved V gene accounts for under half, and the cause of the remainder is not known. V and J calls and clone size are given by that table; D and trimming were obtained from the DNA. This sample holds under 50,000 clones; around nine tenths were observed only once. The leading ten clones occupy roughly 19% of the sample.

The germline V gene sets CDR1 to SGHAT and CDR2 to FQNNGV. V ends up 0 bases short and J 2 bases short, with an unmatched junction base count of 5. The CDR3 numbers 17 residues from cysteine through phenylalanine. Kept here is only the CDR3 DNA, which spans 51 bases and is read in frame from base 1. Regarding this clone: It has no known antigen specificity. There are no base qualities to consult, and no much larger clone falls within one base.

This clonotype was sampled from a man between 70 and 80 years old with active COVID-19. The chain is made from TRBV11-2 and TRBJ2-1; 9 central bases correspond to TRBD1. Input material: peripheral blood. The CDR3 reads CASSLDRGQGAYNEQFF. The base sequence is TGTGCCAGCAGCTTAGATCGGGGACAGGGAGCCTACAATGAGCAGTTCTTC.